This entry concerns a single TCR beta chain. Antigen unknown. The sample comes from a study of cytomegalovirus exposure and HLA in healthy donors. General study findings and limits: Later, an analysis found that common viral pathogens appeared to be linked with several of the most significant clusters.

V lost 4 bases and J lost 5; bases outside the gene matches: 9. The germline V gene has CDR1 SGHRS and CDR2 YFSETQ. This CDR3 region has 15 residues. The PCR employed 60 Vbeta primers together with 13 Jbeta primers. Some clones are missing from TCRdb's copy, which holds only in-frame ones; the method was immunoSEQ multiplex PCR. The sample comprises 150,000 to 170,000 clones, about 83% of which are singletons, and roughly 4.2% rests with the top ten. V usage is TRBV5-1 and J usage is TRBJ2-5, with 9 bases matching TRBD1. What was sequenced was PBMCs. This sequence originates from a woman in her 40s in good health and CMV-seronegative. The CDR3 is CASSPLGQGWETQYF. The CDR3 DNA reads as TGCGCCAGCAGCCCACTGGGACAGGGTTGGGAGACCCAGTACTTC. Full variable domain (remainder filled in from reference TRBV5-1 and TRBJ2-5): KAGVTQTPRYLIKTRGQQVTLSCSPISGHRSVSWYQQTPGQGLQFLFEYFSETQRNKGNFPGRFSGRQFSNSRSEMNVSTLELGDSALYLCASSPLGQGWETQYFGPGTRLLVL.